Following are 17 T cell receptor beta chains from one sample sequenced in a study of T cells in Graves' hyperthyroidism and ophthalmopathy. Amplified TCR beta CDR3 regions came from RNA transcripts. RT-PCR in the first round (using the HTBI primer set) targeted the TCR CDR3. From the multiplex PCR reads, TCRdb called clonotypes with MiXCR, one entry per CDR3 protein. The sample comprises about 320,000 distinct CDR3 sequences, around a sixth of which are singletons, and approximately 35% rests with the top ten. Specimen: blood. These receptors were obtained from a man aged 30 to 45 with Graves' hyperthyroidism.

This clonotype was detected many times. CDR3 loop: CSAMRSSSYEQYF. Written as DNA, the CDR3 is TGCAGTGCTATGCGCTCTAGCTCCTACGAGCAGTACTTC. The genes are TRBV20-1 and TRBJ2-7; D is uncertain. With 4 bases removed from V and 0 bases from J, the gap between germline ends came to 10 bases. CDR3 length equals 13 residues. Per germline, CDR1 DFQATT and CDR2 SNEGSKA (reference sequence).

The rearrangement uses TRBV6-1 and TRBJ1-1; D ambiguous. V dropped 4 bases and J dropped 6 bases, with 6 bases sitting between them. Germline CDR1 reads MNHNS; CDR2 reads SASEGT. The CDR3 is 11 amino acids. In DNA, the CDR3 is TGTGCCAGCAGTGTTCGGGCTGAAGCTTTCTTT. Residues: CASSVRAEAFF.

V is TRBV18 and J is TRBJ1-5, with D possibly TRBD1 on 5 matching bases. The CDR3 has 17 amino acids. Trimming removed 4 bases from V and 4 bases from J, with 20 bases in between. CDR1 and CDR2 (germline): KGHSH, LQKENI. This CDR3 reads CASSRGDYRDENQPQHF. CDR3 DNA: TGTGCCAGCTCACGGGGGGATTACCGGGACGAAAATCAGCCCCAGCATTTT.

This chain uses TRBV19 with TRBJ2-7, with D possibly called TRBD1 or TRBD2 (5 bases each). This CDR3 is built from 12 residues. V was cut by 8 bases and J by 5 bases, with 13 bases left in between. CDR1 is LNHDA and CDR2 is SQIVND in the germline V gene (reference sequence). CDR3 DNA: TGTGCCAGTGCTGGGACGGTCGACGAGCAGTACTTC. As protein: CASAGTVDEQYF.

The gene calls are TRBV6-1 and TRBJ2-2, with unresolved D. The V end was cut by 5 bases, the J end by 0 bases, with 16 bases between. The CDR3 consists of 17 residues. Germline CDR1 is MNHNS and CDR2 is SASEGT. The CDR3 nucleotides are TGTGCCAGCAGTTTTGGTTTCTGGCTCTCGAACACCGGGGAGCTGTTTTTT. The encoded protein is CASSFGFWLSNTGELFF.

The J gene is TRBJ2-7, the V gene TRBV20-1, with 11 bases identical to TRBD1. The junction had 8 bases not matched to a gene; V was cut back by 8 bases and J by 2 bases. Germline CDR1 reads DFQATT; CDR2 reads SNEGSKA (reference sequence). CDR3 length: 14 residues. The CDR3 loop is CSSTGTGGAYEQYF. The CDR3 coding sequence is TGCAGTTCTACCGGGACAGGGGGAGCCTACGAGCAGTACTTC.

This clonotype was observed many times. V and J are TRBV4-1 and TRBJ2-1, with D possibly matching TRBD1 (7 bases). V lost 0 bases and J lost 6, with 12 bases in between. Per the germline V gene, CDR1 is MGHRA and CDR2 is YSYEKL. The CDR3 covers 15 residues. The CDR3 region is CASSQEDQGGNEQFF. The DNA of the CDR3 is TGCGCCAGCAGCCAAGAGGATCAGGGGGGCAATGAGCAGTTCTTC.

This clonotype turned up a few times. The chain has TRBV14 and TRBJ2-3, with a weak D call TRBD2 (5 bases). Germline assignment: CDR1 SGHDN and CDR2 FVKESK. The CDR3 has 14 residues. The ends were cut back, 3 bases at V and 5 bases at J, with 12 bases in the middle. The CDR3 region has the DNA TGTGCCAGCAGCCAGAACGGAGGTCTAGATACGCAGTATTTT. Amino acids: CASSQNGGLDTQYF.

This clonotype was seen once. The chain couples TRBV28 to TRBJ1-5; possibly TRBD1 for D (6 bases). The germline V gene has CDR1 MDHEN and CDR2 SYDVKM. This CDR3 has 15 residues. V shed 4 bases and J shed 2 bases, with 12 bases lying between them. The CDR3: CASSCTGRGNQPQHF. The CDR3 DNA follows: TGTGCCAGCAGTTGTACAGGGCGAGGCAATCAGCCCCAGCATTTT.

This clonotype has a handful of counts. J is TRBJ1-4 and V is TRBV28; 9 bases are a match to TRBD1. Germline V gene lookup returns CDR1 MDHEN and CDR2 SYDVKM. CDR3 size: 14 residues. V shed 8 bases, J shed 7 bases, and the junction held 8 bases outside the gene matches. CDR3 in amino acids: CASEDRGRSEKLFF. The CDR3 DNA sequence: TGTGCCAGCGAGGACAGGGGAAGGAGTGAAAAACTGTTTTTT.

V usage is TRBV2 and J usage is TRBJ2-2; D not certain. The V gene lost 3 bases and the J gene lost 3 bases, with 8 bases spanning the gap. The CDR3 sequence is 14 residues long. Germline CDR1 and CDR2: SNHLY and FYNNEI. CDR3 region: CASSDVVDTGELFF. CDR3 bases: TGTGCCAGCAGTGATGTGGTGGACACCGGGGAGCTGTTTTTT. Variable domain in full (rest from reference TRBV2 and TRBJ2-2): EPEVTQTPSHQVTQMGQEVILRCVPISNHLYFYWYRQILGQKVEFLVSFYNNEISEKSEIFDDQFSVERPDGSNFTLKIRSTKLEDSAMYFCASSDVVDTGELFFGEGSRLTVL.

V is TRBV10-3 and J is TRBJ1-5; TRBD1 might be the D (5 bases). Trimming left V 6 bases short and J 7 bases short, with 13 bases between. The CDR3 extends over 13 amino acids. Germline lookup yields CDR1 ENHRY and CDR2 SYGVKD. In DNA, the CDR3 is TGTGCCATCAGGACAGATTATGACCAGCCCCAGCATTTT. As protein: CAIRTDYDQPQHF.

This clonotype was counted many times. The genes are TRBV2 and TRBJ1-2; a possible D gene is TRBD1 (6 bases). The CDR3 runs to 15 residues. CDR1 and CDR2 (germline): SNHLY, FYNNEI. The V gene lost 9 bases and the J gene lost 6 bases, with 23 bases spanning the gap. The CDR3 reads CARDEQGTEGNGYTF. CDR3 nucleotides: TGTGCCAGGGACGAACAGGGAACGGAGGGCAATGGCTACACCTTC.

This clonotype was seen repeatedly, ten times or more. The chain carries TRBV24-1 and TRBJ2-2; 9 nucleotides agree with TRBD1. In germline, CDR1 is KGHDR, CDR2 SFDVKD. V gave up 5 bases and J gave up 7 bases; unmatched junction bases: 7. The length of the CDR3 is 15 residues. CDR3 DNA: TGTGCCACCAGTGTTGGGGACAGGGAGGTCGGGGAGCTGTTTTTT. The encoded protein is CATSVGDREVGELFF.

The table lists this clonotype with many counts. The chain is built from TRBV5-1 and TRBJ1-1; maybe TRBD1 (5 bases). CDR3 size: 17 residues. V lost 3 bases and J lost 0, with 18 bases in between. Looked up from germline, CDR1 is SGHRS and CDR2 is YFSETQ. The CDR3 sequence is CASSYRGGSYMNTEAFF. CDR3 sequence (DNA): TGCGCCAGCAGCTACCGTGGGGGGAGCTACATGAACACTGAAGCTTTCTTT.

The sample holds many counts of this clonotype. This sequence joins TRBV11-2 and TRBJ2-4, with D perhaps matching TRBD2 (6 bases). The CDR3 is 14 residues long. The V and J ends lost 8 bases and 3 bases respectively, with 14 bases between them. The germline V gene has CDR1 SGHAT and CDR2 FQNNGV. CDR3 sequence: CASAPGGYKNIQYF. Here the CDR3 DNA reads TGTGCCAGCGCCCCCGGGGGTTACAAAAACATTCAGTACTTC. The full variable domain, completed using reference TRBV11-2 and TRBJ2-4, is EAGVAQSPRYKIIEKRQSVAFWCNPISGHATLYWYQQILGQGPKLLIQFQNNGVVDDSQLPKDRFSAERLKGVDSTLKIQPAKLEDSAVYLCASAPGGYKNIQYFGAGTRLSVL.

The sample holds a few counts of this clonotype. This rearrangement joins TRBV18 to TRBJ1-2, with no clear D. This CDR3 is built from 14 residues. Trimming removed 1 base at V and 4 bases at J, with 10 bases between. Germline CDR1 reads KGHSH; CDR2 reads LQKENI. CDR3 loop: CASSPLQGSYGYTF. CDR3 nucleotides: TGTGCCAGCTCACCACTTCAAGGGAGCTATGGCTACACCTTC.